Only a few counts were recorded for the clone carrying this T cell receptor beta chain. TCRdb used MiXCR to reprocess the 5' RACE reads, holding one entry per CDR3 protein. Of under 250,000 distinct CDR3 sequences in the sample, roughly 13% were seen once. This sample was included in a study of identical twins. Germline CDR1 reads WNHNN; CDR2 reads SYGVQD (reference sequence). The CDR3 length is 15 residues. V lost 3 bases, J lost 4 bases, and 14 bases lay in between. The sample also formed part of further work on yellow fever vaccine responses in identical twins. That source adds: Twins reportedly mounted vaccine T cell responses that seemed partly convergent, partly personalized.

This TCR was recovered from a woman between 18 and 29 years old in good health. The rearrangement links TRBV10-1 to TRBJ2-3, with D possibly being TRBD1 (8 bases). Sequencing was performed on memory (CD45RO+) T cells sorted from blood. CDR3 nucleotides: TGCGCCAGCAGTGAAGACAGGGGAGGGGCAGATACGCAGTATTTT. This sequence encodes CASSEDRGGADTQYF.